This T cell receptor (beta chain) was sequenced for a study of cytomegalovirus exposure and HLA in healthy donors. Study observations and caveats: The listing of 150 to 200 TCR beta chains classed them as cytomegalovirus-associated.

In the case of this clone: Its target is unknown.

Data came from immunoSEQ multiplex PCR; TCRdb stores just in-frame clones and leaves some out. The data contain about 220,000 clones, about 90% of them singletons. This clonotype was obtained from a woman under 30 in good health and CMV-seronegative. The sample taken for sequencing was PBMCs.

The CDR3: CASSLSGRGQETQYF. As DNA, the CDR3 is TGTGCCAGCAGCTTGAGCGGGAGAGGTCAAGAGACCCAGTACTTC. The V call is TRBV5-4, the J call TRBJ2-5; 8 bases map to TRBD2. Germline V gene data show CDR1 as SGHNT and CDR2 as YYREEE (reference sequence). V shed 1 base, J shed 2 bases, and the junction held 4 bases outside the gene matches. CDR3 length: 15 amino acids. Variable domain in full (rest from reference TRBV5-4 and TRBJ2-5): ETGVTQSPTHLIKTRGQQVTLRCSSQSGHNTVSWYQQALGQGPQFIFQYYREEENGRGNFPPRFSGLQFPNYSSELNVNALELDDSALYLCASSLSGRGQETQYFGPGTRLLVL.